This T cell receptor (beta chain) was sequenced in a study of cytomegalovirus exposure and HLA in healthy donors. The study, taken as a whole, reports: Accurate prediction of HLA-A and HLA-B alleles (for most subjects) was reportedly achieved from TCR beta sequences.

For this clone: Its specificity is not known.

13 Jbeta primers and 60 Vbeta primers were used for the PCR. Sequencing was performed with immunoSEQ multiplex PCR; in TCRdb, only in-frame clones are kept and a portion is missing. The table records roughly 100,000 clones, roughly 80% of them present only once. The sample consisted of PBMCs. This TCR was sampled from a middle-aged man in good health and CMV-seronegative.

CDR3 region: CASLRGNEQFF. The CDR3 DNA sequence: TGCGCCAGCCTCCGCGGGAATGAGCAGTTCTTC. The V call is TRBV10-2, the J call TRBJ2-1; D may be TRBD2 (5 bases). In germline, CDR1 is WSHSY, CDR2 SAAADI. The CDR3 consists of 11 residues. V was cut by 8 bases and J by 7 bases, with 9 bases left in between.